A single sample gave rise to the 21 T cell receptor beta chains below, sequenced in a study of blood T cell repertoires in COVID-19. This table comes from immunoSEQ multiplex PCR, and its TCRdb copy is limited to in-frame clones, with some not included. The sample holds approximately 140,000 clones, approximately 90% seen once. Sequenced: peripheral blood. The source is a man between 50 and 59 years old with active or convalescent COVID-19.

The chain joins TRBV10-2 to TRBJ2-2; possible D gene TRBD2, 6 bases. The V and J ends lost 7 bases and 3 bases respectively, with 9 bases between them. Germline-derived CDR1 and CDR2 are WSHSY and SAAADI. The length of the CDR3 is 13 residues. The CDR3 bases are TGCGCCAGCATGGGGGGTGACACCGGGGAGCTGTTTTTT. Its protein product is CASMGGDTGELFF.

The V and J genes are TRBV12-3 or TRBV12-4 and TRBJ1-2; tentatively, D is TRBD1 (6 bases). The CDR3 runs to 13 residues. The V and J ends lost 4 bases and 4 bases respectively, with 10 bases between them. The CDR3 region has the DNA TGTGCCAGCAGTTCAGGGGATGCCTATGGCTACACCTTC. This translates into CASSSGDAYGYTF.

CDR3 in amino acids: CASSLDRGDNEQFF. CDR3 nucleotides: TGTGCCAGCAGTCTGGACAGGGGAGACAATGAGCAGTTCTTC. The rearrangement uses TRBV27 and TRBJ2-1; 9 bases are a match to TRBD1. Germline assignment: CDR1 MNHEY and CDR2 SMNVEV (reference sequence). With 5 bases clipped from V and 5 bases from J, the junction kept 4 bases outside the gene matches. The CDR3 contains 14 residues.

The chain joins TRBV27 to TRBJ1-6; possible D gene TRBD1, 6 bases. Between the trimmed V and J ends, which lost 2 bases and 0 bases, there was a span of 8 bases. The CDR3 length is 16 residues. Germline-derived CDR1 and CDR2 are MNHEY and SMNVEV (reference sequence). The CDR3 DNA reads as TGTGCCAGCAGTTTAGAGGGGGACTCCTATAATTCACCCCTCCACTTT. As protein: CASSLEGDSYNSPLHF.

The CDR3 is CSVGLGADEQYF. In DNA form, the CDR3 reads TGCAGCGTTGGGCTGGGGGCGGACGAGCAGTACTTC. The chain recombines TRBV29-1 with TRBJ2-7, with a weak D call TRBD1 (6 bases). The CDR3 spans 12 residues. V lost 4 bases and J lost 5, with 12 bases in between. Germline V CDR1 and CDR2: SQVTM, ANQGSEA.

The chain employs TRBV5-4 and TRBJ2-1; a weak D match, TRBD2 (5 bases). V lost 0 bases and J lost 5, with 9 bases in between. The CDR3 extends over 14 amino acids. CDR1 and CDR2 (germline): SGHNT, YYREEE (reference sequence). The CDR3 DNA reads TGTGCCAGCAGCTTGGTCCGGGGTCACAATGAGCAGTTCTTC. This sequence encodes CASSLVRGHNEQFF.

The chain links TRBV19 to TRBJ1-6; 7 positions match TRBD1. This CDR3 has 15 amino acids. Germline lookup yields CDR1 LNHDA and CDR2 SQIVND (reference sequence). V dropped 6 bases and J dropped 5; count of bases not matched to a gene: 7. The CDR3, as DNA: TGTGCCAGTAGCCCGTGGGACAGAGATAATTCACCCCTCCACTTT. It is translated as CASSPWDRDNSPLHF. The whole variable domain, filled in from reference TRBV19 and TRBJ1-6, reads DGGITQSPKYLFRKEGQNVTLSCEQNLNHDAMYWYRQDPGQGLRLIYYSQIVNDFQKGDIAEGYSVSREKKESFPLTVTSAQKNPTAFYLCASSPWDRDNSPLHFGNGTRLTVT.

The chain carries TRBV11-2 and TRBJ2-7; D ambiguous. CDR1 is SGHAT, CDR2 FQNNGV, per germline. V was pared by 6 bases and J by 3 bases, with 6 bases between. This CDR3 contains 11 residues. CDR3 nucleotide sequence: TGTGCCAGCAGTTTGCGCTACGAGCAGTACTTC. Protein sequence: CASSLRYEQYF.

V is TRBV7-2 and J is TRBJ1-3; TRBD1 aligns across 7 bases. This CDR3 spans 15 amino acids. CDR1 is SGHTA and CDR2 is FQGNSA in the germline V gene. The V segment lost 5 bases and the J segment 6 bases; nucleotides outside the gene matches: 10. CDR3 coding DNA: TGTGCCAGCAGCCTAAGGGGTGGGACAGTAAACACCATATATTTT. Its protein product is CASSLRGGTVNTIYF.

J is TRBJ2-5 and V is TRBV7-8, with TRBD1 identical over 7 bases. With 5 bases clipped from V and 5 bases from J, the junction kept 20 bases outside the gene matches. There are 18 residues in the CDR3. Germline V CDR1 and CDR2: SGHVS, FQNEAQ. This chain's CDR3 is CASSRGDGRGRREETQYF. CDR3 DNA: TGTGCCAGCAGCCGTGGGGATGGTAGGGGGCGCAGAGAGGAGACCCAGTACTTC.

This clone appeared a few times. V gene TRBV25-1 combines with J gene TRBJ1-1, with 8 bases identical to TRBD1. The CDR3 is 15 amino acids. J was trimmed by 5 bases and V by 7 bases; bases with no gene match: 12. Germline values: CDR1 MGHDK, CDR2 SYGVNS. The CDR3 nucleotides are TGTGCCAGCAAGGATACAGGGGGTGGGGATACTGAAGCTTTCTTT. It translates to CASKDTGGGDTEAFF.

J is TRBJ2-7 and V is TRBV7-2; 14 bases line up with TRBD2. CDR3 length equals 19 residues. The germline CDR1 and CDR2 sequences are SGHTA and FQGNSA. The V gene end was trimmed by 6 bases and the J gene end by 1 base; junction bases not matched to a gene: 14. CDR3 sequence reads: CASSRLAGGTGLLSYEQYF. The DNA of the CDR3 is TGTGCCAGCAGTCGACTAGCGGGAGGGACTGGTCTATTATCCTACGAGCAGTACTTC.

Here the CDR3 reads CASSDPVGSGSGEQYF. CDR3 DNA sequence: TGCGCCAGCAGTGACCCCGTTGGTAGCGGGAGTGGCGAGCAGTACTTC. This chain joins TRBV10-1 and TRBJ2-7; the match to TRBD2 covers 9 bases. The CDR3 runs 16 residues. The ends lost 3 bases at V and 6 bases at J; junction bases unmatched: 12. Germline V lookup: CDR1 WNHNN, CDR2 SYGVQD (reference sequence).

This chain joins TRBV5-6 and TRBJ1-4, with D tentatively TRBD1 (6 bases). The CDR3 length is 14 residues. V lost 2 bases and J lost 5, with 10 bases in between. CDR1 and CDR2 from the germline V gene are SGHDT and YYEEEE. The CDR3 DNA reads TGTGCCAGCAGCTTTCAGGGGATCAATGAAAAACTGTTTTTT. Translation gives CASSFQGINEKLFF.

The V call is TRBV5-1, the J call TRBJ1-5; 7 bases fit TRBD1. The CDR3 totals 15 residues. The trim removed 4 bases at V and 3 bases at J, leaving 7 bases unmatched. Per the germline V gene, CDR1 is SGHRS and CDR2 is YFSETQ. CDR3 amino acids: CASSADGQDNQPQHF. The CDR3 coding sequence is TGCGCCAGCAGCGCTGACGGACAGGACAATCAGCCCCAGCATTTT.

The CDR3 protein is CASSPPWAGKGYGYTF. The DNA of the CDR3 is TGTGCCAGTAGTCCACCCTGGGCAGGGAAAGGCTATGGCTACACCTTC. This chain connects TRBV19 to TRBJ1-2; the D gene is possibly TRBD1 (5 bases). CDR1 is LNHDA and CDR2 is SQIVND in the germline V gene (reference sequence). V gave up 5 bases and J gave up 4 bases, with 20 bases separating them. There are 16 residues in the CDR3.

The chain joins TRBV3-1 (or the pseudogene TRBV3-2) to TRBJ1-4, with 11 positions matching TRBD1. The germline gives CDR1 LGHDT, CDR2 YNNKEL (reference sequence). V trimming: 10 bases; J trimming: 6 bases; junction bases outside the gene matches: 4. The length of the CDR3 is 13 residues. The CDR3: CANRDRGYEKLFF. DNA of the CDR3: TGTGCCAACCGGGACAGGGGGTATGAAAAACTGTTTTTT.

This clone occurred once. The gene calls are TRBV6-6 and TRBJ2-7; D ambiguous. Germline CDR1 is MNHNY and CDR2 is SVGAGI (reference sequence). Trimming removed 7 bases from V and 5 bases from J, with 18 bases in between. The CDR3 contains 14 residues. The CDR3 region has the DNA TGTGCCAGCAAATCGAAGACAAAGCCCCACGAGCAGTACTTC. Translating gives CASKSKTKPHEQYF.

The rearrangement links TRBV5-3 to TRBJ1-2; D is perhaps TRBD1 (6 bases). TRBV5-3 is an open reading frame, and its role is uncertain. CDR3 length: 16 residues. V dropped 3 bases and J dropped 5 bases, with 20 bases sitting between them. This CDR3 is CARSSNPGTPLYGYTF. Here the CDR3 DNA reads TGTGCCAGAAGCTCGAACCCCGGGACACCCCTATATGGCTACACCTTC.

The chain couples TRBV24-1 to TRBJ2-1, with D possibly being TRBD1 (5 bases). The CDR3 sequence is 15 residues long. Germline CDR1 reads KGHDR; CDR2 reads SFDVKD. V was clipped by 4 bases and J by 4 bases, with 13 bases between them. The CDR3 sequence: CATSDSPAGYNEQFF. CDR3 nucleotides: TGTGCCACCAGTGACTCCCCGGCAGGGTACAATGAGCAGTTCTTC.

The DNA for the CDR3 is TGTGCCAGCAGCGTAGCCCCGGGAGTGGAGACCCAGTACTTC. Its translation: CASSVAPGVETQYF. The chain uses TRBV9 and TRBJ2-5; D perhaps matches TRBD2 (6 bases). This CDR3 is 14 amino acids long. Trimming left V 0 bases short and J 5 bases short, with 11 bases between. Germline values: CDR1 SGDLS, CDR2 YYNGEE.